The rows below give T cell receptor beta chains drawn from one sample of a study of blood T cell repertoires in COVID-19. Profiling relied on immunoSEQ multiplex PCR, and the TCRdb table lists in-frame clones only, not all of them. The table has 250,000 to 300,000 clones, around 86% seen once. Sequenced: peripheral blood. The receptors here all came from a woman aged 55-69 years with COVID-19, enrolled during active disease. Both conserved end residues are part of each CDR3. Clone sizes are given selectively: once, few, many, or a class where the clone is expanded.

>-|TRBJ2-1|TRBV5-4
CASSPRARDLSNEQFF
>-|TRBJ2-7|TRBV15
CATSTTSGRGQYF
>-|TRBJ2-3|TRBV3-1/TRBV3-2
CASSTSGSTDTQYF
>-|TRBJ2-7|TRBV5-1
CASSTDGLASYEQYF
>-|TRBJ1-1|TRBV6-5
CASSYSNRANTEAFF
>-|TRBJ1-5|TRBV18
CASSLGRGNNQPQHF
>-|TRBJ2-5|TRBV30
CAWSGAGGPVETQYF
>-|TRBJ1-4|TRBV5-4
CASSPQPGNLNEKLFF
>few|TRBJ2-5|TRBV30
CAWSVNRETQYF
>-|TRBJ2-7|TRBV30
CAWSADRVGEQYF
>-|TRBJ1-2|TRBV5-1
CASSLGGDSYGYTF
>once|TRBJ2-3|TRBV27
CASSPLSGRAGTDTQYF
>-|TRBJ1-4|TRBV30
CAWRPGQSTNEKLFF
>-|TRBJ2-5|TRBV30
CAWRQVQETQYF
>-|TRBJ1-2|TRBV20-1
CSARDGYTF
>-|TRBJ2-1|TRBV19
CASSIGGLAGEQFF
>-|TRBJ1-5|TRBV5-8
CASSLEWGGARPPQHF
>few|TRBJ2-5|TRBV28
CASSMGLAGGGGTQYF
>-|TRBJ2-1|TRBV7-2
CASSLGDPRFGGYEQFF
>-|TRBJ1-3|TRBV4-1
CASSQSWPLGNTIYF
>once|TRBJ1-2|TRBV18
CASSPPNREHLNYGYTF
>once|TRBJ1-4|TRBV6-6
CASTSPAGGGEKLFF
>-|TRBJ1-1|TRBV16
CASRQVGGAATEAFF
>few|TRBJ2-7|TRBV29-1
CSVEDGSYEQYF
>-|TRBJ2-5|TRBV27
CASSLSGTETQETQYF
>-|TRBJ1-5|TRBV7-2
CASSPTGTGSNQPQHF
>-|TRBJ2-2|TRBV7-3
CASSPDRGYTGELFF
>-|TRBJ1-2|TRBV5-6
CASSLGTAVTF
>-|TRBJ2-3|TRBV3-1/TRBV3-2
CASSQDRLYF
>-|TRBJ1-5|TRBV7-9
CASSLADQLGSGPQHF
>-|TRBJ2-5|TRBV5-1
CASSLAGFGQETQYF
>-|TRBJ1-6|TRBV7-2
CASSTRLGALSSPLHF
>-|TRBJ1-1|TRBV5-6
CASSLTGRTEAFF
>once|TRBJ1-3|TRBV6-6
CASSYGQGSGNTIYF
>once|TRBJ2-3|TRBV24-1
CAAAGFGTDTQYF
>-|TRBJ1-1|TRBV25-1
CASSARQTNAEAFF
>-|TRBJ2-7|TRBV28
CASSFYSQGGFYEQYF
>-|TRBJ2-7|TRBV14
CASSPSYNVGTGAYEQYF
>-|TRBJ1-4|TRBV3-1/TRBV3-2
CASSQGSAGAYEKLFF
>-|TRBJ2-1|TRBV5-6
CASSSASGYNEQFF
>once|TRBJ1-2|TRBV10-3
CAIRGGGYTF
>-|TRBJ2-5|TRBV20-1
CSARDLETQYF
>-|TRBJ2-1|TRBV4-1
CASSQPPGGLAGGDEQFF
>-|TRBJ1-1|TRBV15
CATSRQKSSSTEAFF
>-|TRBJ1-2|TRBV6-2/TRBV6-3
CASSEGFYGYTF
>-|TRBJ2-3|TRBV13
CASSGGTSGWTDTQYF
>-|TRBJ2-1|TRBV24-1
CATSDNYERHNEQFF
>-|TRBJ1-5|TRBV27
CASSLFPGRGDQPQHF
>once|TRBJ2-1|TRBV18
CASSTSGGSYNEQFF
>-|TRBJ1-5|TRBV15
CATSRDQDGRQRPQPQHF
>-|TRBJ2-2|TRBV5-8
CASSWLAGEGTGELFF
>-|TRBJ1-1|TRBV5-1
CASSFGQRNTEAFF
>once|TRBJ2-7|TRBV6-2/TRBV6-3
CASSLVTGTSPNEQYF
>-|TRBJ1-2|TRBV11-2
CASGPGGGTF
>-|TRBJ1-1|TRBV15
CATSRAGQAFF
>-|TRBJ2-3|TRBV6-2/TRBV6-3
CASSEGATDTQYF